These 18 T cell receptor beta chains came from one sample sequenced in a study of CD8+CD57+ T cells in acquired aplastic anemia. Previously, flow cytometry had revealed CD8+CD57+ cell expansion in the patients chosen for sequencing. Genomic DNA acted as the template from which TCR beta VDJ combination and CDR3 sequence profiling were carried out. TCRdb processed the reads anew with MiXCR; each CDR3 protein has one entry. The data contain roughly 250,000 distinct CDR3 sequences, approximately 86% of them singletons. The sequencing sample was made of sorted CD4+, CD8+, or CD8+CD57+ T cells (not recorded which) from PBMCs. These receptors all stem from a human donor with aplastic anemia.

Concerning this clonotype: A read error may account for a junction end that differs from germline. This chain uses TRBV9 with TRBJ2-7, with D hard to call. CDR1 and CDR2 (germline): SGDLS, YYNGEE. The CDR3 runs 14 residues. This chain's CDR3 is CASSGYQNSYNEHF. CDR3 DNA: TGTGCCAGCAGCGGATACCAGAACTCCTACAATGAGCACTTC.

The CDR3 sequence is CASSALGLPDTQCYTF. The CDR3 nucleotides are TGTGCCAGCAGCGCACTGGGTCTTCCAGATACGCAGTGCTACACCTTC. The J gene is TRBJ1-2, the V gene TRBV9; no firm D call. This CDR3 has 16 residues. Germline V gene sequence: CDR1 SGDLS, CDR2 YYNGEE. V lost 3 bases to trimming and J lost 9 bases, with 24 bases between them.

This clonotype was detected once. The CDR3 DNA reads TGTGCCAGCAGCGTACAGGGATATAATTCACCCCTCCACTTT. It specifies CASSVQGYNSPLHF. The chain employs TRBV2 and TRBJ1-6, with a weak D call TRBD1 (6 bases). Germline values: CDR1 SNHLY, CDR2 FYNNEI. Trimming removed 6 bases from V and 4 bases from J, with 10 bases in between. The CDR3 has 14 residues.

Details on this clonotype: The DNA is omitted, as the CDR3 cannot be located on it reliably, and the CDR3 follows TCRdb's listing. This rearrangement joins TRBV9 to TRBJ1-2. CDR1 is SGDLS and CDR2 is YYNGEE in the germline V gene. The CDR3 spans 15 residues, counting both ends. CDR3 in amino acids: CASGLAADIQYFDTF.

Concerning this clonotype: One end of the junction does not line up with germline, which may come from a read error. The CDR3 DNA is TGCTGTGGCAGCAGCGTAGGCTCAGATACGCAGTATTTT. As protein: CCGSSVGSDTQYF. The J gene is TRBJ2-3, the V gene TRBV2; D unresolved. CDR1 and CDR2 from the germline V gene are SNHLY and FYNNEI. This CDR3 has 13 amino acids. The entire variable domain, with the rest obtained from reference TRBV2 and TRBJ2-3, is as follows: EPEVTQTPSHQVTQMGQEVILRCVPISNHLYFYWYRQILGQKVEFLVSFYNNEISEKSEIFDDQFSVERPDGSNFTLKIRSTKLEDSAMYFCCGSSVGSDTQYFGPGTRLTVL.

CDR3 in DNA: TGTGCCAGCAGCTTTCCCAGGGGAGTGGTCTCCTACGAGCAGTACTTC. Encoded protein: CASSFPRGVVSYEQYF. The rearrangement uses TRBV7-9 and TRBJ2-7, with D tentatively TRBD1 (6 bases). The CDR3 is 16 residues long. V was pared by 3 bases and J by 0 bases, with 15 bases between. Germline CDR1 is SEHNR and CDR2 is FQNEAQ (reference sequence).

A remark on this clonotype: The CDR3 end shows no conserved phenylalanine or tryptophan, and so a read error is likely. No DNA is shown, since the ends of the CDR3 on it are uncertain; the CDR3 is the one TCRdb lists. V is TRBV7-7 and J is TRBJ1-2. Germline CDR1 SSHAT, CDR2 FNYEAQ (reference sequence). The CDR3 length is 12 residues, termini included. The CDR3 loop reads CASSPAVQSNTV.

The chain is built from TRBV19 and TRBJ2-7; D ambiguous. In germline, CDR1 is LNHDA, CDR2 SQIVND (reference sequence). This CDR3 is 16 amino acids long. DNA for the CDR3: TGTGCCAGTAGTATAGCTGGCCAGGCGAACATGGACGAGCACTTCGTC. Encoded protein: CASSIAGQANMDEHFV.

A remark on this clonotype: An end of the junction differs from the germline gene, which may be a read error. The V gene is TRBV7-6, the J gene TRBJ2-5; 15 bases align to TRBD2. The CDR3 runs to 16 residues. The germline CDR1 and CDR2 sequences are SGHVS and FNYEAQ. The CDR3 spells CASTGTSGGREVTQHF. CDR3 coding DNA: TGTGCCAGTACCGGGACTAGCGGGGGGCGGGAAGTGACCCAGCACTTC.

V is TRBV9 and J is TRBJ1-2; the D gene is possibly TRBD1 (6 bases). With 3 bases removed from V and 8 bases from J, the gap between germline ends came to 23 bases. CDR3 length equals 16 residues. The germline V gene has CDR1 SGDLS and CDR2 YYNGEE. CDR3 nucleotides: TGTGCCAGCAGCGGGGGGGGGGGCTGGAATGAGCAGGGCTACACCTTC. Its protein product is CASSGGGGWNEQGYTF.

The chain joins TRBV5-5 to TRBJ1-6; D unclear. Germline values: CDR1 SGHKS, CDR2 YYEKEE (reference sequence). The V gene lost 4 bases and the J gene lost 11 bases, with 16 bases spanning the gap. The CDR3 is 14 residues long. In DNA, the CDR3 is TGTGCCAGCAGCCCCGGGGAGGGTACGACACCCCTCCACTTT. Residues: CASSPGEGTTPLHF.

This clonotype was recorded once. It is unclear where the CDR3 begins or ends on the DNA, so no DNA is shown, and the CDR3 is as TCRdb lists it. This chain uses TRBV9 with TRBJ2-7. The CDR3 length equals 18 residues, ends included. In germline, CDR1 is SGDLS, CDR2 YYNGEE. The CDR3 loop is CASSVGPDTQYFGYEQYV.

The genes are TRBV5-1 and TRBJ2-3; a weak D match, TRBD2 (5 bases). The CDR3 consists of 12 residues. The germline gives CDR1 SGHRS, CDR2 YFSETQ. V shed 4 bases and J shed 13 bases, with 16 bases lying between them. The CDR3 spells CASSVSGEAKYF. The CDR3, as DNA: TGCGCCAGCAGCGTAAGCGGAGAGGCGAAGTATTTT. Full variable domain (missing parts from reference TRBV5-1 and TRBJ2-3): KAGVTQTPRYLIKTRGQQVTLSCSPISGHRSVSWYQQTPGQGLQFLFEYFSETQRNKGNFPGRFSGRQFSNSRSEMNVSTLELGDSALYLCASSVSGEAKYFGPGTRLTVL.

This clonotype was detected many times. The CDR3 here is CASSLAGGPDTQTQYF. The DNA of the CDR3 is TGTGCCAGCAGCTTAGCGGGAGGTCCCGATACGCAGACTCAGTATTTT. The chain recombines TRBV7-8 with TRBJ2-3; D perhaps matches TRBD2 (6 bases). In germline, CDR1 is SGHVS, CDR2 FQNEAQ. Between the trimmed V and J ends, which lost 0 bases and 12 bases, there was a span of 22 bases. There are 16 residues in the CDR3.

The chain employs TRBV7-9 and TRBJ2-1; D perhaps matches TRBD2 (5 bases). The CDR3 has 15 residues. V shed 5 bases and J shed 12 bases, with 23 bases lying between them. The V gene's germline CDR1 is SEHNR and CDR2 FQNEAQ (reference sequence). The CDR3 here is CASSPFDGVGDTQFF. The CDR3 DNA reads as TGTGCCAGCAGCCCCTTTGACGGGGTCGGTGATACGCAGTTCTTC.

This clonotype was picked up one time. The V and J genes are TRBV7-8 and TRBJ2-7; tentatively, D is TRBD2 (6 bases). V lost 2 bases and J 3 bases, leaving 23 bases between the germline ends. This CDR3 is built from 18 residues. CDR1 SGHVS and CDR2 FQNEAQ come from the germline V gene. CDR3 region: CASSLHPGGAAHYYEQYV. In nucleotides, the CDR3 is TGTGCCAGCAGCTTACATCCAGGCGGGGCTGCCCATTACTACGAGCAGTACGTC.

The rearrangement joins TRBV9 to TRBJ1-5, with D uncertain. V was pared by 3 bases and J by 4 bases, with 14 bases between. Germline V gene sequence: CDR1 SGDLS, CDR2 YYNGEE. The CDR3 contains 15 residues. CDR3 sequence reads: CASSARTARNQPQHF. The CDR3 nucleotides read TGTGCCAGCAGCGCAAGGACCGCGCGAAATCAGCCCCAGCATTTT. The variable domain in full, completed from reference TRBV9 and TRBJ1-5, reads DSGVTQTPKHLITATGQRVTLRCSPRSGDLSVYWYQQSLDQGLQFLIQYYNGEERAKGNILERFSAQQFPDLHSELNLSSLELGDSALYFCASSARTARNQPQHFGDGTRLSIL.

As to this clonotype: One end of the junction fails to match germline, which may point to a read error. The chain carries TRBV7-9 and TRBJ2-5, with D uncertain. This CDR3 has 14 residues. From germline, CDR1 is SEHNR and CDR2 FQNEAQ (reference sequence). For the CDR3, the DNA is TGTGCCAGCAGCAGTGGCAGAAGCGAGGAGAGCCAGTACTTC. Translation: CASSSGRSEESQYF. Complete variable domain (other parts from reference TRBV7-9 and TRBJ2-5): DTGVSQNPRHKITKRGQNVTFRCDPISEHNRLYWYRQTLGQGPEFLTYFQNEAQLEKSRLLSDRFSAERPKGSFSTLEIQRTEQGDSAMYLCASSSGRSEESQYFGPGTRLLVL.